This T cell receptor (beta chain) was identified in a study of control samples from healthy donors and cancer patients. V dropped 6 bases and J dropped 3 bases, with 8 bases sitting between them. This CDR3 is built from 12 residues. The V gene's germline CDR1 is LGHDT and CDR2 YNNKEL (reference sequence). Sequencing used immunoSEQ multiplex PCR; TCRdb keeps in-frame clones, though not all of them. This sample carries tens of thousands of clones, about 87% of them seen once, and the ten largest clones take roughly 2%. The source of this sequence is a woman in her sixties or seventies with head and neck cancer. Sequencing input: PBMCs. This sequence joins TRBV3-1 (or the pseudogene TRBV3-2) and TRBJ1-1; D unclear. DNA for the CDR3: TGTGCCAGCAGACAGAAGCACACTGAAGCTTTCTTT. Translated: CASRQKHTEAFF.